These 8 T cell receptor beta chains originate from one sample sequenced in a study of shared clonotypes between healthy human individuals. Generated by immunoSEQ multiplex PCR, the TCRdb table keeps only in-frame clones and is missing some. The data show 2,500,000 or so clones, with around nine tenths seen just once and more than 0.12% held by the top ten. The sequencing input was naive CD4+ T cells sorted from blood. Subset reported: CD45RA+ positively selected. These receptors came from a man aged 18 to 29 in good health.

In this sample, this clone turned up once. Within the sample, other DNA sequences also encode this same CDR3. The chain carries TRBV5-1 and TRBJ1-2; D call uncertain. Germline V gene data show CDR1 as SGHRS and CDR2 as YFSETQ. This CDR3 has 13 amino acids. V lost 2 bases to trimming and J lost 3 bases, with 8 bases between them. CDR3 sequence: CASSLEGDYGYTF. The CDR3 region has the DNA TGCGCCAGCAGCTTAGAGGGCGACTATGGCTACACCTTC.

The J gene is TRBJ1-4, the V gene TRBV11-2; tentatively, D is TRBD1 (6 bases). This CDR3 is 18 amino acids long. The ends were cut back, 4 bases at V and 5 bases at J, with 23 bases in the middle. CDR1 is SGHAT and CDR2 is FQNNGV in the germline V gene. CDR3 protein: CASSSKHDWTAGNEKLFF. CDR3 DNA sequence: TGTGCCAGCAGCTCGAAACACGACTGGACAGCCGGAAATGAAAAACTGTTTTTT.

The chain links TRBV7-9 to TRBJ1-1; TRBD1 agrees at 10 bases. This CDR3 region has 14 residues. The J segment lost 4 bases and the V segment lost 3 bases, leaving 2 bases of the junction unmatched. Germline V CDR1 and CDR2: SEHNR, FQNEAQ (reference sequence). DNA for the CDR3: TGTGCCAGCAGCTTGACAGGGGGCATCACTGAAGCTTTCTTT. Its protein is CASSLTGGITEAFF.

The rearrangement joins TRBV6-5 to TRBJ2-2; D remains ambiguous. V was cut by 4 bases and J by 0 bases, with 12 bases left in between. Germline CDR1 reads MNHEY; CDR2 reads SVGAGI. The CDR3 is made up of 16 amino acids. CDR3 DNA sequence: TGTGCCAGCAGTTCCTCGGGCAGGACGAACACCGGGGAGCTGTTTTTT. Translated, it gives CASSSSGRTNTGELFF.

The chain links TRBV7-6 to TRBJ1-2; unclear D gene. CDR1 is SGHVS and CDR2 is FNYEAQ in the germline V gene. CDR3 size: 13 residues. V was trimmed by 3 bases and J by 2 bases, leaving 7 bases between them. The CDR3 spells CASSFHANYGYTF. For the CDR3, the DNA is TGTGCCAGCAGCTTTCACGCAAACTATGGCTACACCTTC.

The CDR3 here is CASSRDSLGQETQYF. The CDR3 DNA reads TGTGCCAGCAGCCGAGACTCGTTGGGCCAAGAGACCCAGTACTTC. The chain links TRBV7-9 to TRBJ2-5; D gene unclear. Germline CDR1 and CDR2: SEHNR and FQNEAQ (reference sequence). This CDR3 comprises 15 residues. V shed 5 bases and J shed 1 base, with 14 bases lying between them. The whole variable domain, remainder taken from reference TRBV7-9 and TRBJ2-5, is DTGVSQNPRHKITKRGQNVTFRCDPISEHNRLYWYRQTLGQGPEFLTYFQNEAQLEKSRLLSDRFSAERPKGSFSTLEIQRTEQGDSAMYLCASSRDSLGQETQYFGPGTRLLVL.

J is TRBJ1-4 and V is TRBV18; TRBD1 might be the D (5 bases). The germline V and J ends were trimmed by 3 bases and 8 bases, with 16 bases remaining between them. The CDR3 has 15 residues. The germline V gene encodes CDR1 KGHSH and CDR2 LQKENI. The CDR3 bases are TGTGCCAGCTCACCGGACACCCCCATAGGGGAAAAACTGTTTTTT. It translates to CASSPDTPIGEKLFF.

The chain links TRBV18 to TRBJ2-1; TRBD2 aligns across 9 bases. Germline V CDR1 and CDR2: KGHSH, LQKENI. The CDR3 contains 15 residues. The V gene end was trimmed by 4 bases and the J gene end by 5 bases; junction bases not matched to a gene: 6. The CDR3 sequence: CASSLGASGDNEQFF. For the CDR3, the DNA is TGTGCCAGCTCACTAGGGGCTAGCGGGGACAATGAGCAGTTCTTC.